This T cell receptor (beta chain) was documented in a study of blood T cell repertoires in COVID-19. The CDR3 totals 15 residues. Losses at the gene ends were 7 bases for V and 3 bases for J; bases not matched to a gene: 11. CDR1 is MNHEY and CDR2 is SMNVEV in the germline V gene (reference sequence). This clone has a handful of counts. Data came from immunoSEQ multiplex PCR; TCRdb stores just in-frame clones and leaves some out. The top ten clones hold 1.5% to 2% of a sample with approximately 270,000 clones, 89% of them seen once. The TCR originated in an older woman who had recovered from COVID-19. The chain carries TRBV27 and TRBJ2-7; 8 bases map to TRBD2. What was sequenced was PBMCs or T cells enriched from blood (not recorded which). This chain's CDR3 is CASTYYGRDHYEQYF. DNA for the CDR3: TGTGCCAGCACTTATTACGGGAGGGACCACTACGAGCAGTACTTC.